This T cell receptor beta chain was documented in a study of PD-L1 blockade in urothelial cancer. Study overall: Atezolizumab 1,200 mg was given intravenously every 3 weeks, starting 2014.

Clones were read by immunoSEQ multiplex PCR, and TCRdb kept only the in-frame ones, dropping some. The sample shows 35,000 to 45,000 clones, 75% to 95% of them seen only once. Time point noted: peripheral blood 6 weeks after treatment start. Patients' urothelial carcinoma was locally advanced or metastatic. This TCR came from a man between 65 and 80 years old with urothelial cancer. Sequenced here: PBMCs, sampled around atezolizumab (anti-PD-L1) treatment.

In DNA, the CDR3 is TGTGCCAGTAGTACGAGACATACACTAGTAACCGAGCAGTACTTC. The encoded protein is CASSTRHTLVTEQYF. The chain recombines TRBV19 with TRBJ2-7; D might be TRBD2 (5 bases). Germline V CDR1 and CDR2: LNHDA, SQIVND (reference sequence). The CDR3 is made up of 15 amino acids. V gave up 4 bases and J gave up 6 bases, with 19 bases separating them.